This is a list of T cell receptor beta chains from one sample in a study of blood T cell repertoires in COVID-19. Sequencing used immunoSEQ multiplex PCR; TCRdb keeps in-frame clones, though not all of them. The sample has tens of thousands of clones, around nine tenths seen once. The source material was peripheral blood. Receptors originate from a woman aged 60-75 years with COVID-19, enrolled during active disease. Each CDR3 is given with its conserved first and last residue. Each record gives: CDR3 protein, CDR3 DNA, D gene, clone size, V gene, J gene. A D gene is named only where the DNA matches it firmly. The size of a clone is reported for some rows only, either as once, few or many, or as a class for expanded clones.

cdr3_aa: CASSPQPNTGELFF; cdr3_nt: TGTGCCAGCTCACCACAGCCCAACACCGGGGAGCTGTTTTTT; d_call: NA; clone_size: NA; v_call: TRBV18; j_call: TRBJ2-2
cdr3_aa: CASSMVEGSRYTF; cdr3_nt: TGTGCCAGTAGTATGGTGGAGGGAAGTCGCTACACCTTC; d_call: NA; clone_size: NA; v_call: TRBV19; j_call: TRBJ1-2
cdr3_aa: CARSLYLRGACTDTQYF; cdr3_nt: TGTGCCAGAAGCCTGTACCTTCGGGGGGCATGCACAGATACGCAGTATTTT; d_call: NA; clone_size: NA; v_call: TRBV5-3; j_call: TRBJ2-3
cdr3_aa: CASSERLGLALDTGELFF; cdr3_nt: TGTGCCAGCAGTGAAAGGCTTGGACTAGCTTTGGACACCGGGGAGCTGTTTTTT; d_call: TRBD2; clone_size: NA; v_call: TRBV2; j_call: TRBJ2-2
cdr3_aa: CASSEWGLADNEQFF; cdr3_nt: TGTGCCAGCAGTGAATGGGGTCTAGCTGACAATGAGCAGTTCTTC; d_call: NA; clone_size: few; v_call: TRBV25-1; j_call: TRBJ2-1
cdr3_aa: CAWSVRTDYGYTF; cdr3_nt: TGTGCCTGGAGTGTACGGACAGACTATGGCTACACCTTC; d_call: NA; clone_size: NA; v_call: TRBV30; j_call: TRBJ1-2
cdr3_aa: CASSSDSGVRTEAFF; cdr3_nt: TGTGCCAGCAGTAGTGATTCAGGGGTCCGCACTGAAGCTTTCTTT; d_call: NA; clone_size: NA; v_call: TRBV6-5; j_call: TRBJ1-1
cdr3_aa: CASSHTGHRQNQPQHF; cdr3_nt: TGTGCCAGCTCCCACACCGGACACAGACAAAATCAGCCCCAGCATTTT; d_call: NA; clone_size: NA; v_call: TRBV18; j_call: TRBJ1-5
cdr3_aa: CASSHPMDSGRVGTDTQYF; cdr3_nt: TGCGCCAGCAGCCATCCCATGGATAGCGGGAGGGTTGGCACAGATACGCAGTATTTT; d_call: TRBD2; clone_size: few; v_call: TRBV4-1; j_call: TRBJ2-3
cdr3_aa: CASSLGRSSTDTQYF; cdr3_nt: TGCGCCAGCAGCTTGGGGCGGAGTAGCACAGATACGCAGTATTTT; d_call: NA; clone_size: once; v_call: TRBV5-1; j_call: TRBJ2-3
cdr3_aa: CASSYAGWANEKLFF; cdr3_nt: TGTGCCAGCAGTTACGCAGGGTGGGCTAATGAAAAACTGTTTTTT; d_call: NA; clone_size: NA; v_call: TRBV6-5; j_call: TRBJ1-4
cdr3_aa: CASTRAAQGGLGYGYTF; cdr3_nt: TGTGCCAGCACCCGGGCCGCTCAGGGGGGTCTCGGCTATGGCTACACCTTC; d_call: TRBD1; clone_size: NA; v_call: TRBV27; j_call: TRBJ1-2
cdr3_aa: CASSFYETQYF; cdr3_nt: TGTGCCAGCAGCTTTTATGAGACCCAGTACTTC; d_call: NA; clone_size: NA; v_call: TRBV11-2; j_call: TRBJ2-5
cdr3_aa: CSARDRGEQYF; cdr3_nt: TGCAGTGCTAGAGATCGGGGCGAGCAGTACTTC; d_call: NA; clone_size: NA; v_call: TRBV20-1; j_call: TRBJ2-7
cdr3_aa: CASSPNPGVPEQYF; cdr3_nt: TGTGCCAGCAGCCCTAACCCGGGAGTCCCCGAGCAGTACTTC; d_call: NA; clone_size: many; v_call: TRBV7-6; j_call: TRBJ2-7
cdr3_aa: CASSSTRQGSTEAFF; cdr3_nt: TGTGCCAGCAGCTCCACGAGACAGGGGAGCACTGAAGCTTTCTTT; d_call: TRBD1; clone_size: NA; v_call: TRBV11-2; j_call: TRBJ1-1
cdr3_aa: CASSPLGTSRDNEQFF; cdr3_nt: TGTGCCAGCAGCCCTCTGGGGACTAGCAGAGACAATGAGCAGTTCTTC; d_call: TRBD2; clone_size: NA; v_call: TRBV7-8; j_call: TRBJ2-1
cdr3_aa: CASSLRRGPGQPQHF; cdr3_nt: TGTGCCAGCAGCTTGCGCAGGGGGCCAGGTCAGCCCCAGCATTTT; d_call: TRBD1; clone_size: NA; v_call: TRBV5-8; j_call: TRBJ1-5
cdr3_aa: CATSRDPSGRSFDEQFF; cdr3_nt: TGTGCCACCAGCAGAGACCCGAGCGGGAGGTCGTTTGATGAGCAGTTCTTC; d_call: TRBD2; clone_size: NA; v_call: TRBV15; j_call: TRBJ2-1
cdr3_aa: CASRRTGADTQYF; cdr3_nt: TGTGCCAGCAGGAGGACAGGGGCGGATACGCAGTATTTT; d_call: TRBD1; clone_size: once; v_call: TRBV3-1/TRBV3-2; j_call: TRBJ2-3
cdr3_aa: CASSETTGSLGNQPQHF; cdr3_nt: TGTGCCAGCTCAGAAACGACAGGGAGTTTAGGTAACCAGCCCCAGCATTTT; d_call: TRBD1; clone_size: NA; v_call: TRBV18; j_call: TRBJ1-5
cdr3_aa: CASSLERAAQPQHF; cdr3_nt: TGTGCCAGCAGTTTAGAGAGGGCTGCTCAGCCCCAGCATTTT; d_call: NA; clone_size: NA; v_call: TRBV28; j_call: TRBJ1-5
cdr3_aa: CSVEPSGSTYEQYF; cdr3_nt: TGCAGCGTTGAACCTAGCGGGAGCACCTACGAGCAGTACTTC; d_call: TRBD2; clone_size: NA; v_call: TRBV29-1; j_call: TRBJ2-7
cdr3_aa: CASSVGGAANYGYTF; cdr3_nt: TGTGCCAGCAGTGTCGGTGGGGCTGCCAACTATGGCTACACCTTC; d_call: NA; clone_size: NA; v_call: TRBV2; j_call: TRBJ1-2
cdr3_aa: CATSRDRGDYGYTF; cdr3_nt: TGTGCCACGTCACGAGACAGGGGTGACTATGGCTACACCTTC; d_call: TRBD1; clone_size: NA; v_call: TRBV2; j_call: TRBJ1-2
cdr3_aa: CASSTTFAQPQHF; cdr3_nt: TGTGCCAGCAGTACTACATTCGCTCAGCCCCAGCATTTT; d_call: NA; clone_size: NA; v_call: TRBV2; j_call: TRBJ1-5
cdr3_aa: CASSVTTDYPNTEAFF; cdr3_nt: TGTGCCAGCAGCGTCACTACCGACTATCCGAACACTGAAGCTTTCTTT; d_call: NA; clone_size: NA; v_call: TRBV9; j_call: TRBJ1-1
cdr3_aa: CASSQVRGQNNSPLHF; cdr3_nt: TGCGCCAGCAGCCAAGTTAGGGGACAGAATAATTCACCCCTCCACTTT; d_call: TRBD1; clone_size: NA; v_call: TRBV4-1; j_call: TRBJ1-6
cdr3_aa: CASSAQTGFSEKLFF; cdr3_nt: TGTGCCAGTAGTGCCCAGACAGGATTCAGTGAAAAACTGTTTTTT; d_call: NA; clone_size: NA; v_call: TRBV19; j_call: TRBJ1-4
cdr3_aa: CTSSPQAQTDTDTQYF; cdr3_nt: TGCACCAGCAGTCCCCAAGCTCAAACAGACACAGATACGCAGTATTTT; d_call: NA; clone_size: once; v_call: TRBV1; j_call: TRBJ2-3
cdr3_aa: CASSEIRDIDTQYF; cdr3_nt: TGTGCCAGCAGCGAGATTCGGGACATAGATACGCAGTATTTT; d_call: NA; clone_size: NA; v_call: TRBV28; j_call: TRBJ2-3
cdr3_aa: CASSQGLQGSLNTEAFF; cdr3_nt: TGCGCCAGCAGCCAAGGGCTTCAGGGTAGTCTGAACACTGAAGCTTTCTTT; d_call: NA; clone_size: few; v_call: TRBV4-1; j_call: TRBJ1-1